This T cell receptor (beta chain) was recorded in a study of blood T cell repertoires in COVID-19. Study-level background: Acute-phase and convalescent COVID-19 samples originated in the United States, Italy and Spain. PBMCs, B-cell-depleted T cells, or T cells were the source of the cDNA or gDNA that made up the material.

Deletions cut 8 bases from V and 10 bases from J, with 15 bases between. This CDR3 has 13 residues. Participant age was about 18 to 89 years, and participants resided in 20 to 30 US areas. In the authors' methods: Amplification with reference gene primers provided the estimates of nucleated cell counts. Data came from immunoSEQ multiplex PCR; TCRdb stores just in-frame clones and leaves some out. That table is the source of V, J and clone size, and D and trimming were worked out from the DNA. This table has some 290,000 clones, roughly 93% appearing once. The sequencing input was PBMCs or T cells enriched from blood (not recorded which). V usage is TRBV12-3 or TRBV12-4 and J usage is TRBJ1-6; TRBD1 is a possible D gene (5 bases). This clonotype originated in a woman in her forties with acute COVID-19. The CDR3 sequence: CASQLVGVSPLHF. CDR3 bases: TGTGCCAGCCAGCTTGTAGGGGTCTCACCCCTCCACTTT.